What follows are 2 T cell receptor beta chains derived from one specimen sequenced in a study of T cells expressing NK-cell markers (dated by TCRdb to 2019 to 2021). To prepare the library, 5' RACE was applied. Reads for this sample came from an Illumina HiSeq 2000. Based on TCRdb reprocessing of the reads, there is one entry per CDR3 protein sequence, and DNA is missing. The sample has about 390,000 distinct CDR3 sequences on record. The top ten clones comprise approximately 12% of the sample. Sequencing was carried out using blood T cells: a sorted CD56 or NKG2C T cell subset, CD4+ or CD8+ T cells, or bulk PBMC T cells (not recorded which). These receptors were taken from a woman in her forties or fifties in good health. Donor details come from another sample of the same person, matched by shared clones.

V gene TRBV2 combines with J gene TRBJ2-1; the TCRdb D gene call, TRBD2, has no DNA to confirm it. The CDR3 sequence is 17 residues long. The germline V gene has CDR1 SNHLY and CDR2 FYNNEI. The CDR3 loop is CASSDSSGRALGDEQFF.

The rearrangement links TRBV24-1 to TRBJ2-7; checking the TCRdb D call of TRBD1 is not possible without DNA. The CDR3 consists of 14 residues. Germline CDR1 is KGHDR and CDR2 is SFDVKD. The CDR3 sequence: CATSAAGETYEQYF.